These 27 T cell receptor beta chains came from one sample sequenced in a study of T cells after yellow fever vaccination (dated by TCRdb to the late 2010s). In the paper's terms, the treatment or condition label means: live attenuated yellow fever vaccine strain. Libraries were constructed by 5' RACE. The data were produced on an Illumina NovaSeq 6000. TCRdb redid the processing of the public reads, applying fastp at Q25 and MiXCR, and retained in-frame beta chains. Each record represents a unique CDR3 protein, reported with the most common genes and DNA among its rows. For this sample the table gives 250,000 to 400,000 distinct CDR3 sequences, of which around 4.3% were detected only once. The ten largest make up less than 20% of the sample. The sample here was PBMCs, taken 15 days after the yellow fever booster vaccination. The receptor set was obtained from a man younger than 30 who received the YFV17D yellow fever vaccine.

This clonotype was recorded a few times. The chain couples TRBV12-3 or TRBV12-4 to TRBJ2-2; D remains unclear. With 2 bases removed from V and 4 bases from J, the gap between germline ends came to 11 bases. CDR3 length: 15 amino acids. In nucleotides, the CDR3 is TGTGCCAGCAGTTTAAGGGCCTCGGGCACCGGGGAGCTGTTTTTT. Translation: CASSLRASGTGELFF.

V is TRBV7-6 and J is TRBJ1-3, with D tentatively TRBD1 (6 bases). The germline V gene has CDR1 SGHVS and CDR2 FNYEAQ. V was clipped by 5 bases and J by 3 bases, with 17 bases between them. This CDR3 region has 16 residues. The CDR3 region has the DNA TGTGCCAGCAGCACTAGACCGCAGGGGCTTGGAAACACCATATATTTT. It yields the protein CASSTRPQGLGNTIYF.

In its sample, this clonotype was seen a few times. The rearrangement links TRBV20-1 to TRBJ1-5; possible D gene TRBD1, 6 bases. There are 15 residues in the CDR3. Germline V lookup: CDR1 DFQATT, CDR2 SNEGSKA (reference sequence). The germline V and J ends were trimmed by 0 bases and 6 bases, with 15 bases remaining between them. The CDR3 DNA follows: TGCAGTGCTAGAGATCCAGGGGATTTCGGTCAGCCCCAGCATTTT. Translating it yields CSARDPGDFGQPQHF.

The sample holds many counts of this clonotype. The gene calls are TRBV7-9 and TRBJ1-6; no definite D call. Trimming stripped 1 base from V and 8 bases from J, with 12 bases between. Per germline, CDR1 SEHNR and CDR2 FQNEAQ (reference sequence). The CDR3 sequence is 15 residues long. This CDR3 reads CASSLDRPGDSPLHF. The DNA for the CDR3 is TGTGCCAGCAGCTTAGATAGGCCTGGAGATTCACCCCTCCACTTT.

This clonotype was seen at least ten times. The chain uses TRBV7-9 and TRBJ1-3; D unresolved. This CDR3 has 11 amino acids. Per germline, CDR1 SEHNR and CDR2 FQNEAQ (reference sequence). The V and J ends lost 8 bases and 2 bases respectively, with 4 bases between them. As DNA, the CDR3 is TGTGCCAGCGAACCTGGAAACACCATATATTTT. Translated, it gives CASEPGNTIYF.

This clonotype was picked up many times. V gene TRBV27 combines with J gene TRBJ2-1; possibly TRBD2 for D (5 bases). The ends were cut back, 7 bases at V and 7 bases at J, with 11 bases in the middle. In germline, CDR1 is MNHEY, CDR2 SMNVEV (reference sequence). There are 12 residues in the CDR3. The CDR3 is CASISGLNEQFF. For the CDR3, the DNA is TGTGCCAGCATCTCCGGACTGAATGAGCAGTTCTTC.

This chain links TRBV20-1 with TRBJ2-4, with 15 bases identical to TRBD2. This CDR3 region has 14 residues. Germline loops: CDR1 DFQATT, CDR2 SNEGSKA (reference sequence). Germline trimming cut 6 bases from V and 8 bases from J; bases unmatched to any gene: 5. CDR3 coding DNA: TGCAGTGCCCGGACTAGCGGGGGGGTAGACATTCAGTACTTC. As protein: CSARTSGGVDIQYF.

This clonotype was seen more than once but under ten times. The rearrangement joins TRBV6-6 to TRBJ1-1, with TRBD1 matching over 9 bases. Germline trimming cut 6 bases from V and 6 bases from J; bases unmatched to any gene: 14. The germline gives CDR1 MNHNY, CDR2 SVGAGI (reference sequence). CDR3 length: 16 amino acids. The CDR3 sequence is CASSRDRDQGASEAFF. The CDR3 DNA reads TGTGCCAGCAGCCGGGACAGGGACCAAGGGGCCTCTGAAGCTTTCTTT.

The table lists this clonotype with many counts. This chain connects TRBV29-1 to TRBJ2-7; no clear D gene. V lost 5 bases, J lost 11 bases, and 16 bases lay in between. Germline values: CDR1 SQVTM, CDR2 ANQGSEA. There are 11 residues in the CDR3. Written as DNA, the CDR3 is TGCAGCGTTAAGGGTGGGGTCGATGAGTACTTC. Its translation: CSVKGGVDEYF.

This clonotype has ten or more counts. This chain connects TRBV5-1 to TRBJ1-2; D unclear. The germline gives CDR1 SGHRS, CDR2 YFSETQ. The ends were cut back, 3 bases at V and 2 bases at J, with 17 bases in the middle. This CDR3 spans 16 amino acids. CDR3 nucleotide sequence: TGCGCCAGCAGCTCCGGTGGCGGGAATAAAAACTATGGCTACACCTTC. Amino acid sequence: CASSSGGGNKNYGYTF.

There are a few counts of this clonotype. V usage is TRBV7-6 and J usage is TRBJ1-2, with D tentatively TRBD1 (5 bases). The CDR3 has 15 amino acids. V lost 1 base to trimming and J lost 8 bases, with 17 bases between them. From germline, CDR1 is SGHVS and CDR2 FNYEAQ. The CDR3 coding sequence is TGTGCCAGCAGCTTAGTGGCAGGGTCGAGGCCCGGCTACACCTTC. It specifies CASSLVAGSRPGYTF.

V usage is TRBV9 and J usage is TRBJ2-5; D is possibly TRBD2 (6 bases). Germline CDR1 is SGDLS and CDR2 is YYNGEE. Trimming pared 0 bases from V and 5 bases from J, leaving 14 bases between. CDR3 length: 15 amino acids. The CDR3 loop is CASSVDGTRAETQYF. CDR3 sequence (DNA): TGTGCCAGCAGCGTAGATGGGACTCGCGCCGAGACCCAGTACTTC.

This chain connects TRBV4-2 to TRBJ2-3, with 9 bases aligning to TRBD2. The CDR3 contains 16 residues. Germline assignment: CDR1 LGHNA and CDR2 YNFKEQ. J lost 7 bases, V lost 1 base, and 9 bases had no gene match. The CDR3 here is CASSQGASGVMYTQYF. The CDR3 nucleotides read TGTGCCAGCAGCCAAGGAGCTAGCGGGGTGATGTATACGCAGTATTTT.

In this sample, this clonotype turned up many times. This chain joins TRBV7-2 and TRBJ2-3, with D perhaps TRBD1 or TRBD2 (6 bases each). Germline V lookup: CDR1 SGHTA, CDR2 FQGNSA. Trimming pared 1 base from V and 5 bases from J, leaving 16 bases between. The CDR3 sequence is 16 residues long. The CDR3 DNA is TGTGCCAGCAGCTTAGTTCTAGGGGGGCCGGGAGATACGCAGTATTTT. Protein sequence: CASSLVLGGPGDTQYF.

This clonotype was observed a few times. The V call is TRBV27, the J call TRBJ2-6, with TRBD1 matching 9 bases. From germline, CDR1 is MNHEY and CDR2 SMNVEV (reference sequence). With V trimmed by 0 bases and J by 2 bases, 11 bases remained unmatched. The CDR3 totals 20 residues. CDR3 sequence: CASSLSGWDRALPGANVLTF. The CDR3 DNA reads TGTGCCAGCAGTTTATCTGGTTGGGACAGGGCCTTACCTGGGGCCAACGTCCTGACTTTC.

The rearrangement uses TRBV25-1 and TRBJ2-7; D is unclear. CDR1 and CDR2 (germline): MGHDK, SYGVNS. Trimming removed 0 bases from V and 3 bases from J, with 3 bases in between. The CDR3 covers 12 residues. CDR3 loop: CASSEYGYEQYF. Written as DNA, the CDR3 is TGTGCCAGCAGTGAATACGGCTACGAGCAGTACTTC.

This clonotype was observed many times. J is TRBJ1-1 and V is TRBV5-6; 9 nucleotides match TRBD1. CDR1 and CDR2 from the germline V gene are SGHDT and YYEEEE. This CDR3 comprises 14 residues. Trimming took 6 bases from V and 2 from J; bases not matched to a gene: 5. CDR3 nucleotide sequence: TGTGCCAGCACCGTGGACAGGGGCAACACTGAAGCTTTCTTT. It yields the protein CASTVDRGNTEAFF.

This clonotype was detected many times. This chain uses TRBV5-1 with TRBJ1-2; the D is unclear. This CDR3 region has 16 residues. The V gene's germline CDR1 is SGHRS and CDR2 YFSETQ. Deletions cut 4 bases from V and 6 bases from J, with 22 bases between. CDR3 sequence reads: CASSPEAVTSPHGYTF. CDR3 nucleotides: TGCGCCAGCAGCCCCGAGGCCGTGACCAGCCCCCATGGCTACACCTTC.

This clonotype was counted ten times or more. The chain is built from TRBV6-2 or TRBV6-3 and TRBJ2-5, with TRBD2 identical over 13 bases. This CDR3 spans 19 amino acids. V was clipped by 0 bases and J by 5 bases; unmatched bases: 12. From germline, CDR1 is MNHEY and CDR2 SVGEGT. CDR3 residues: CASSYSVGLAGERRETQYF. The DNA for the CDR3 is TGTGCCAGCAGTTACTCCGTTGGACTAGCGGGGGAAAGGAGGGAGACCCAGTACTTC.

The table lists this clonotype with many counts. The chain recombines TRBV25-1 with TRBJ2-5; no reliable D call. Germline V gene data show CDR1 as MGHDK and CDR2 as SYGVNS. The CDR3 covers 10 residues. V was pared by 6 bases and J by 4 bases, with 3 bases between. CDR3 DNA sequence: TGTGCCAGCAGGCGAGAGACCCAGTACTTC. Its protein product is CASRRETQYF.

V is TRBV18 and J is TRBJ1-6; D might be TRBD1 (6 bases). Germline assignment: CDR1 KGHSH and CDR2 LQKENI. V lost 0 bases and J 8 bases, leaving 11 bases between the germline ends. This CDR3 contains 15 residues. The CDR3 loop is CASSPPRGGDSPLHF. For the CDR3, the DNA is TGTGCCAGCTCACCACCCAGAGGGGGAGATTCACCCCTCCACTTT.

This clonotype was detected a few times. The V call is TRBV4-1, the J call TRBJ2-3; D call uncertain. This CDR3 spans 15 amino acids. V lost 0 bases, J lost 1 base, and 8 bases lay in between. Germline V gene lookup returns CDR1 MGHRA and CDR2 YSYEKL. CDR3 protein: CASSQEWQGTDTQYF. The CDR3 DNA reads TGCGCCAGCAGCCAAGAGTGGCAGGGCACAGATACGCAGTATTTT.

The chain is built from TRBV14 and TRBJ2-1; D is undetermined. V was cut by 6 bases and J by 1 base, with 13 bases left in between. The CDR3 covers 15 residues. The germline V gene encodes CDR1 SGHDN and CDR2 FVKESK. The CDR3 sequence: CASSNAAVSYNEQFF. CDR3 DNA sequence: TGTGCCAGCAGTAATGCGGCCGTTTCCTACAATGAGCAGTTCTTC.

The table lists this clonotype with many counts. The V gene is TRBV2, the J gene TRBJ2-6; D perhaps matches TRBD1 (7 bases). V was cut by 6 bases and J by 9 bases, with 18 bases left in between. Germline loops: CDR1 SNHLY, CDR2 FYNNEI. This CDR3 region has 15 residues. In nucleotides, the CDR3 is TGTGCCAGCAGACGCGGGACAGAGGTTGTCAACGTCCTGACTTTC. Translating gives CASRRGTEVVNVLTF.

The table lists this clonotype with many counts. The chain employs TRBV7-2 and TRBJ2-3; D possibly matches TRBD1 or TRBD2 (5 bases each). The germline V gene encodes CDR1 SGHTA and CDR2 FQGNSA. Trimming left V 0 bases short and J 0 bases short, with 10 bases between. This CDR3 region has 16 residues. CDR3: CASSLAGTLSTDTQYF. CDR3 coding DNA: TGTGCCAGCAGCTTAGCCGGGACCCTGAGCACAGATACGCAGTATTTT. The full variable domain, completed using reference TRBV7-2 and TRBJ2-3, is GAGVSQSPSNKVTEKGKDVELRCDPISGHTALYWYRQSLGQGLEFLIYFQGNSAPDKSGLPSDRFSAERTGGSVSTLTIQRTQQEDSAVYLCASSLAGTLSTDTQYFGPGTRLTVL.

The genes are TRBV29-1 and TRBJ2-6; 8 bases line up with TRBD1. J gave up 3 bases and V 0 bases, and 7 bases lay outside the gene matches. The CDR3 has 17 amino acids. Germline V CDR1 and CDR2: SQVTM, ANQGSEA. The CDR3, as DNA: TGCAGCGTTGAAGATCTGACAGGGGATGATGGGGCCAACGTCCTGACTTTC. Its protein is CSVEDLTGDDGANVLTF.

The sample holds many counts of this clonotype. The chain combines TRBV20-1 with TRBJ2-3, with unresolved D. V shed 4 bases and J shed 6 bases, with 17 bases lying between them. This CDR3 region has 14 residues. Germline CDR1 is DFQATT and CDR2 is SNEGSKA (reference sequence). CDR3: CSATAYLPSDTQYF. In nucleotides, the CDR3 is TGCAGTGCTACTGCCTATTTGCCGTCCGATACGCAGTATTTT.